The source of this T cell receptor beta chain is a study of shared clonotypes between healthy human individuals. Points from the study as a whole: Clonotypes not shared had lower generation probabilities than those common to all four donors. Larger estimated richness was generally recorded for naive subsets relative to memory subsets.

Deletions cut 0 bases from V and 0 bases from J, with 4 bases between. CDR1 is SGDLS, CDR2 YYNGEE, per germline. This CDR3 has 15 amino acids. A deep-level run was used for the assay. Clones were sequenced by immunoSEQ multiplex PCR, and TCRdb holds only the in-frame ones, with some missing. The table records about 2.4 million clones, roughly 93% of them present only once. In regard to this clone: The antigen remains undetermined. The sample carries other DNA sequences with the same CDR3.

Sequencing was carried out using naive CD4+ T cells from PBMCs. Subset denoted: CD45RA+ positively selected. The receptor comes from a man between 18 and 35 years old in good health. Some clones in this sample may be carry-over from other donors' samples. The rearrangement links TRBV9 to TRBJ2-6; no clear D gene. Written as DNA, the CDR3 is TGTGCCAGCAGCGTAGGGGGCTCTGGGGCCAACGTCCTGACTTTC. It specifies CASSVGGSGANVLTF.